This T cell receptor (beta chain) was found in a study of blood T cells in healthy people across ages. Findings and caveats of the study: The study lacked donor CMV status, which possibly confounded expanded clonotype changes. TCR beta diversity correlated strongly with naive T cell percentage.

For this clonotype: Antigen unknown.

Germline CDR1 reads ENHRY; CDR2 reads SYGVKD. This CDR3 has 12 residues. Trimming removed 0 bases at V and 13 bases at J, with 10 bases between. Next came a second PCR, run for about 7 to 11 cycles, which used a sample-barcoded 5' primer along with a J-beta primer mix. TCRdb recomputed calls from the 5' RACE reads with MiXCR, one row per CDR3 protein. Here the sample spans 1.6 million or so distinct CDR3 sequences, around 35% being singletons. The gene calls are TRBV10-3 and TRBJ2-4; D is unresolved. This receptor was taken from a woman under 40 in good health. Material for sequencing was blood. The CDR3 region has the DNA TGTGCCATCAGTGAGTCGACGACGGAGCAGTACTTC. Amino acid sequence: CAISESTTEQYF.